These 27 T cell receptor beta chains were sequenced from one sample in a study of blood T cell dynamics during melanoma immunotherapy. Sequenced by immunoSEQ multiplex PCR; TCRdb stores in-frame clones only, minus some. This sample carries around 10,000 clones, around 87% of them seen once, and the ten largest clones take 6.9%. This sample's time point: week 3, after first cycle of checkpoint inhibitor. This material consisted of blood, taken from a patient treated with checkpoint blockade. The receptors derive from a human donor with melanoma.

The rearrangement joins TRBV7-9 to TRBJ2-2; 8 nucleotides agree with TRBD2. Per germline, CDR1 SEHNR and CDR2 FQNEAQ (reference sequence). The CDR3 length is 17 residues. Trimming took 3 bases from V and 0 from J; bases not matched to a gene: 6. The DNA for the CDR3 is TGTGCCAGCAGCTTCGGGGGGGGACTCACGAACACCGGGGAGCTGTTTTTT. Encoded protein: CASSFGGGLTNTGELFF.

This chain connects TRBV5-1 to TRBJ1-1, with D possibly being TRBD1 (5 bases). Germline CDR1 reads SGHRS; CDR2 reads YFSETQ. Trimming shortened V by 4 bases and J by 5 bases, and 18 bases separated the two germline ends. The CDR3 is 15 amino acids. The CDR3 region has the DNA TGCGCCAGCAGCCGGATGGGGGGAAGAAATACTGAAGCTTTCTTT. It translates to CASSRMGGRNTEAFF.

The gene calls are TRBV7-2 and TRBJ1-2; TRBD1 matches 7 bases. Looked up from germline, CDR1 is SGHTA and CDR2 is FQGNSA. V lost 5 bases to trimming and J lost 4 bases; unmatched junction nucleotides: 4. This CDR3 comprises 13 residues. CDR3 in DNA: TGTGCCAGCAGCCCGGGACAGAGCTATGGCTACACCTTC. Its translation is CASSPGQSYGYTF.

The chain has TRBV10-2 and TRBJ2-6; 7 nucleotides agree with TRBD1. Germline V gives CDR1 WSHSY, CDR2 SAAADI. This CDR3 is built from 18 residues. V dropped 3 bases and J dropped 0; count of bases not matched to a gene: 8. This chain's CDR3 is CASSDGGQVASGANVLTF. CDR3 DNA sequence: TGCGCCAGCAGTGACGGCGGACAGGTGGCCTCTGGGGCCAACGTCCTGACTTTC.

The V call is TRBV11-2, the J call TRBJ1-4; tentatively, D is TRBD1 (6 bases). Germline CDR1 SGHAT, CDR2 FQNNGV. With 7 bases removed from V and 10 bases from J, the gap between germline ends came to 28 bases. This CDR3 has 17 residues. Here the CDR3 reads CASNSQRGGGKGGKLFF. In DNA form, the CDR3 reads TGTGCCAGCAACTCTCAAAGAGGGGGGGGTAAGGGAGGAAAACTGTTTTTT.

The chain employs TRBV5-6 and TRBJ1-1; TRBD1 agrees at 8 bases. The V gene end was trimmed by 3 bases and the J gene end by 1 base; junction bases not matched to a gene: 2. This CDR3 contains 14 residues. CDR1 and CDR2 (germline): SGHDT, YYEEEE. In nucleotides, the CDR3 is TGTGCCAGCAGCTGGGGACAGGCGAACACTGAAGCTTTCTTT. Translated: CASSWGQANTEAFF.

This clone was detected once. The chain recombines TRBV11-2 with TRBJ2-2; possibly TRBD2 for D (5 bases). Trimming took 5 bases from V and 2 from J, leaving 15 bases between them. The CDR3 totals 16 residues. From germline, CDR1 is SGHAT and CDR2 FQNNGV. CDR3 bases: TGTGCCAGCAGCCCTCCGGGAATAAGAAACACCGGGGAGCTGTTTTTT. Its protein is CASSPPGIRNTGELFF.

This chain's CDR3 is CASRGPQGGATSYTF. The CDR3 nucleotides are TGTGCCAGTAGGGGTCCTCAGGGGGGCGCGACAAGCTACACCTTC. V is TRBV19 and J is TRBJ1-2, with TRBD1 matching over 7 bases. V dropped 6 bases and J dropped 9; count of bases not matched to a gene: 16. CDR3 length: 15 amino acids. Per the germline V gene, CDR1 is LNHDA and CDR2 is SQIVND (reference sequence).

V and J are TRBV5-5 and TRBJ1-6; D is unresolved. This CDR3 has 13 residues. Trimming removed 3 bases from V and 7 bases from J, with 8 bases in between. Germline V gene data show CDR1 as SGHKS and CDR2 as YYEKEE (reference sequence). CDR3 amino acids: CASSSYLNSPLHF. DNA for the CDR3: TGTGCCAGCAGCTCTTACCTAAATTCACCCCTCCACTTT.

V usage is TRBV10-3 and J usage is TRBJ1-4; the D is unclear. V was shortened by 4 bases and J by 8 bases, with 5 bases between the two germline ends. The V gene's germline CDR1 is ENHRY and CDR2 SYGVKD. This CDR3 has 11 amino acids. CDR3 sequence reads: CAISGGEKLFF. For the CDR3, the DNA is TGTGCCATCAGTGGTGGCGAAAAACTGTTTTTT.

This chain connects TRBV11-2 to TRBJ2-3; D unresolved. This CDR3 contains 13 residues. The V gene's germline CDR1 is SGHAT and CDR2 FQNNGV. The V gene lost 0 bases and the J gene lost 1 base, with 2 bases spanning the gap. DNA of the CDR3: TGTGCCAGCAGCTTAGATGGCACAGATACGCAGTATTTT. Residues: CASSLDGTDTQYF.

The chain employs TRBV6-1 and TRBJ2-7; 7 bases map to TRBD1. CDR3 length equals 14 residues. Germline V gene data show CDR1 as MNHNS and CDR2 as SASEGT. With V trimmed by 3 bases and J by 6 bases, 8 bases remained unmatched. In DNA, the CDR3 is TGTGCCAGCAGTGATCATCAGGGGGTTCGCGAGCAGTACGTC. As protein: CASSDHQGVREQYV.

The chain joins TRBV9 to TRBJ2-1; TRBD1 aligns across 8 bases. This CDR3 is built from 15 residues. The germline gives CDR1 SGDLS, CDR2 YYNGEE. Germline trimming cut 4 bases from V and 7 bases from J; bases unmatched to any gene: 10. This chain's CDR3 is CASSPTGVGKNEQFF. The CDR3 DNA reads as TGTGCCAGCAGCCCGACAGGGGTGGGGAAGAATGAGCAGTTCTTC.

This rearrangement joins TRBV7-6 to TRBJ2-5, with D perhaps matching TRBD2 (5 bases). The V end was cut by 2 bases, the J end by 4 bases, with 17 bases between. Germline V gene data show CDR1 as SGHVS and CDR2 as FNYEAQ. The CDR3 totals 16 residues. CDR3 region: CASSLREGGLAETQYF. The CDR3 nucleotides read TGTGCCAGCAGCTTAAGGGAAGGCGGGCTAGCAGAGACCCAGTACTTC.

The V gene is TRBV19, the J gene TRBJ1-5, with 9 bases fitting TRBD1. Germline V gene sequence: CDR1 LNHDA, CDR2 SQIVND (reference sequence). V was pared by 4 bases and J by 4 bases, with 2 bases of the junction left unmatched. The CDR3 covers 14 residues. DNA of the CDR3: TGTGCCAGTAGTAGCGGGACAGGGAATCAGCCCCAGCATTTT. Translating gives CASSSGTGNQPQHF.

The chain recombines TRBV7-9 with TRBJ1-2; the D is unclear. Trimming cost V 5 bases and J 5 bases, with 12 bases left between them. The V gene's germline CDR1 is SEHNR and CDR2 FQNEAQ (reference sequence). CDR3 length: 13 amino acids. CDR3 in DNA: TGTGCCAGCAGCCCCGGACCGGTGTATGGCTACACCTTC. The encoded protein is CASSPGPVYGYTF.

The CDR3 spells CASSPRGGGTGELFF. The CDR3, as DNA: TGTGCCAGCAGCCCCAGGGGCGGCGGCACCGGGGAGCTGTTTTTT. The chain uses TRBV7-2 and TRBJ2-2; TRBD1 is a possible D gene (6 bases). The germline CDR1 and CDR2 sequences are SGHTA and FQGNSA. V was clipped by 5 bases and J by 4 bases, with 14 bases between them. The CDR3 is 15 amino acids.

J is TRBJ2-2 and V is TRBV9; D unclear. V lost 3 bases and J 4 bases, leaving 13 bases between the germline ends. This CDR3 has 15 amino acids. Germline loops: CDR1 SGDLS, CDR2 YYNGEE. The CDR3 spells CASSAGGPTTGELFF. The CDR3 region has the DNA TGTGCCAGCAGCGCCGGTGGGCCCACCACCGGGGAGCTGTTTTTT.

The chain joins TRBV19 to TRBJ1-1; D uncertain. The CDR3 has 15 amino acids. V lost 2 bases and J 3 bases, leaving 13 bases between the germline ends. Germline V gene lookup returns CDR1 LNHDA and CDR2 SQIVND (reference sequence). The CDR3 sequence: CASSIHKTSDTEAFF. The CDR3 nucleotides are TGTGCCAGTAGTATACACAAAACATCGGACACTGAAGCTTTCTTT.

The chain has TRBV4-3 and TRBJ1-2; 12 nucleotides align to TRBD1. Germline CDR1 and CDR2: LGHNA and YSLEER. After removal of 0 bases from V and 8 bases from J, the junction contained 7 bases not matched to a gene. The CDR3 is 16 amino acids. In DNA form, the CDR3 reads TGCGCCAGCAGCCAAGAAGGGACAGGGGGCCCGGAGGGCTACACCTTC. This codes for CASSQEGTGGPEGYTF.

The genes are TRBV19 and TRBJ2-3; D is unresolved. The CDR3 totals 14 residues. Germline CDR1 and CDR2: LNHDA and SQIVND (reference sequence). V was cut by 10 bases and J by 0 bases, with 14 bases left in between. The CDR3 nucleotides read TGTGCCACTGCCACGGCCTTCAGCACAGATACGCAGTATTTT. Protein sequence: CATATAFSTDTQYF.

The CDR3 DNA sequence: TGTGCCAGCAGCTTGGCCACAGGGTACACCGGGGAGCTGTTTTTT. Translation gives CASSLATGYTGELFF. The rearrangement links TRBV5-8 to TRBJ2-2; a weak D match, TRBD1 (6 bases). Trimming pared 0 bases from V and 3 bases from J, leaving 9 bases between. Germline CDR1 and CDR2: SGHTS and YDEGEE. The CDR3 length is 15 residues.

The chain joins TRBV7-2 to TRBJ2-3, with TRBD1 matching over 8 bases. This CDR3 is built from 15 residues. The germline CDR1 and CDR2 sequences are SGHTA and FQGNSA. V lost 0 bases, J lost 4 bases, and 3 bases stayed unmatched. The CDR3 nucleotides read TGTGCCAGCAGCTTAGCGGCAGGGGGCGCAGATACGCAGTATTTT. The encoded protein is CASSLAAGGADTQYF.

The chain uses TRBV2 and TRBJ1-1; D possibly corresponds to TRBD1 (5 bases). CDR3 length: 14 amino acids. Germline CDR1 reads SNHLY; CDR2 reads FYNNEI. V gave up 11 bases and J gave up 0 bases, with 16 bases separating them. The DNA of the CDR3 is TGTGCCGGATCCCGGGGCTCCATGAACACTGAAGCTTTCTTT. Translated, it gives CAGSRGSMNTEAFF.

V and J are TRBV6-6 and TRBJ2-7, with 10 bases matching TRBD2. Germline V lookup: CDR1 MNHNY, CDR2 SVGAGI (reference sequence). The CDR3 totals 16 residues. With 5 bases clipped from V and 5 bases from J, the junction kept 12 bases outside the gene matches. CDR3 nucleotide sequence: TGTGCCAGCAGTCCCCTAGCGGGGGCTACCTTCGACGAGCAGTACTTC. It encodes CASSPLAGATFDEQYF.

The rearrangement uses TRBV2 and TRBJ2-7; D may correspond to TRBD1 or TRBD2 (5 bases each). From germline, CDR1 is SNHLY and CDR2 FYNNEI. The V gene lost 3 bases and the J gene lost 3 bases, with 15 bases spanning the gap. The CDR3 consists of 15 residues. The CDR3 region has the DNA TGTGCCAGCAGTGATCTCTGGAGGCAGGGCTACGAGCAGTACTTC. It yields the protein CASSDLWRQGYEQYF.

The rearrangement links TRBV18 to TRBJ2-2; D possibly matches TRBD1 or TRBD2 (5 bases each). V was pared by 3 bases and J by 1 base, with 9 bases between. CDR3 length equals 15 residues. From germline, CDR1 is KGHSH and CDR2 LQKENI. The CDR3 region is CASSPERGNTGELFF. CDR3 nucleotides: TGTGCCAGCTCACCGGAGAGGGGGAACACCGGGGAGCTGTTTTTT.